These T cell receptor beta chains were read from a single sample in a study of T cells after somatic rescue of genetic block. TCRdb's copy holds only in-frame clones and misses some; the assay was immunoSEQ multiplex PCR. The sample lists 68,000 or so clones, 85% to 95% seen once, with about 2.7% in the top ten. The sequenced material came from peripheral blood mononuclear cells (PBMCs). The receptor set was obtained from a man aged 40-55 years. Each CDR3 is given with its conserved first and last residue. D genes are given only for firm matches. Size tells how often a clone was seen (once, few, many) or the class of an expanded clone, and some rows leave it out.

once	TRBV11-3	.	CASSQAGGFGEQFF
.	TRBV28	TRBD1	CASSLDRVDEQFF
.	TRBV28	TRBD2	CAAGLADNEQFF
.	TRBV5-6	.	CASSPRGGRANVLTF
.	TRBV7-8	TRBD1	CASSQRTGTGWNEQFF
.	TRBV12-5	.	CASGLVLGITNSYEQYF
.	TRBV28	TRBD2	CASSFQLAGRDEQFF
once	TRBV19	TRBD1	CASSIAGGGKTQYF
.	TRBV15	TRBD2	CATSRPGLAERNEQFF
.	TRBV28	.	CASSFGDLRGYTF
.	TRBV2	TRBD2	CASISGGLETQYF
.	TRBV7-6	.	CASSFLGIGEQYF
.	TRBV5-4	.	CASSLKAGTETQYF
.	TRBV18	TRBD1	CASSRRTGDGNYEQYF
.	TRBV7-9	TRBD2	CASSLVGLAGTDTQYF
.	TRBV5-1	.	CASSLVQGNEQFF
.	TRBV10-2	TRBD1	CASRNPGTGSSSGANVLTF
.	TRBV29-1	.	CSARTPIDSGANVLTF
.	TRBV7-6	TRBD2	CASSQRGEVDTQYF
.	TRBV6-7	.	CASSYSSRDYNEQFF
.	TRBV15	.	CATSRKRGGGPHEQYF
.	TRBV5-1	.	CASSLAEGADIQYF
.	TRBV7-7	TRBD2	CASSPSRGGRETQYF
.	TRBV30	.	CAFLVPGAVDYGYTF
.	TRBV27	TRBD1	CASRLQGGTDTQYF
.	TRBV2	TRBD1	CASSEGDSYGYTF
.	TRBV11-2	.	CASSPPGSGAEQYF
.	TRBV10-3	TRBD2	CAISESLWGLAGQSNEQFF
.	TRBV7-2	TRBD1	CASSLGQGGYRYLEAFF
.	TRBV5-6	.	CASRSLGRGPYEQYF
.	TRBV2	TRBD2	CASRGTSGGETQYF